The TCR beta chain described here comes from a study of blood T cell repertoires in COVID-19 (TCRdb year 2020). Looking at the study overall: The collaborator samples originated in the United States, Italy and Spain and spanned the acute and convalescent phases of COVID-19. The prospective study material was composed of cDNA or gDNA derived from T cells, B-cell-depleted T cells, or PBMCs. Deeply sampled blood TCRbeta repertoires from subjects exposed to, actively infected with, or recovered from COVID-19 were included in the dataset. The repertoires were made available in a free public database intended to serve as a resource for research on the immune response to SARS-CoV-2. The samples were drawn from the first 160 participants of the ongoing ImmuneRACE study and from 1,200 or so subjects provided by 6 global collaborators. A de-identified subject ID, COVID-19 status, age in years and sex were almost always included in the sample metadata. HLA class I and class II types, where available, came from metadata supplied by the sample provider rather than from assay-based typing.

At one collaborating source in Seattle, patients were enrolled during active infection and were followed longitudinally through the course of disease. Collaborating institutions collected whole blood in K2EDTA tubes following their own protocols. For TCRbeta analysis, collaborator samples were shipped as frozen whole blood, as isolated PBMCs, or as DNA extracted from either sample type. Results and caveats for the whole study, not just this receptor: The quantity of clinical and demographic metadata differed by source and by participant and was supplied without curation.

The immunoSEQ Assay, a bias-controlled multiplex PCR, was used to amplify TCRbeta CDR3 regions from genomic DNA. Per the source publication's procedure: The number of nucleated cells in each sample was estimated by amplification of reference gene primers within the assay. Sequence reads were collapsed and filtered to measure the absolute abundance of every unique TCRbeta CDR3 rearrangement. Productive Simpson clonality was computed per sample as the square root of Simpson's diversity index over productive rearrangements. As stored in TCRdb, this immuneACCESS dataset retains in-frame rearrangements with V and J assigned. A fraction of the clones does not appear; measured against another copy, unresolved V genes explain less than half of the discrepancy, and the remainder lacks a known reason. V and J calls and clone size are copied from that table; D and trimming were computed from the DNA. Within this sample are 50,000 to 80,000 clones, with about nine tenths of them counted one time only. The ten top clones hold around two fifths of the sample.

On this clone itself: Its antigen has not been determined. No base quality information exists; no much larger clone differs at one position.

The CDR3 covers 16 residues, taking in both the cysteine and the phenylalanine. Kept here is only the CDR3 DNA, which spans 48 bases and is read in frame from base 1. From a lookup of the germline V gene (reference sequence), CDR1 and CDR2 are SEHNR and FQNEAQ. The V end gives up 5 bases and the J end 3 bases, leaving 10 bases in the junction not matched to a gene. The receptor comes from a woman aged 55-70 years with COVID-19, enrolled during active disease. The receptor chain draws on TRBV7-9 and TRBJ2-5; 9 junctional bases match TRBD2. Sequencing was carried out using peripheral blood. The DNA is TGTGCCAGCAGCCACGTAGCGGGGGAAAACGAAGAGACCCAGTACTTC. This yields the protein CASSHVAGENEETQYF.